There are many counts of the clone carrying this T cell receptor beta chain. This entry is derived from a study of regulatory T cells in long-lasting Graves disease. Study-level background: Graves' disease counted as persistent after over 5 years of antithyroid drugs with positive TSH receptor antibodies.

As for time point: persistent/refractory GD, antithyroid drugs over 5 years with positive TRAb. PBMCs provided the RNA from which the TCR library was made. Library construction for TCR beta used iRepertoire HTBI primers and Arm-PCR of CDR3 regions. In TCRdb, the multiplex PCR reads were re-called with MiXCR into one record per CDR3 protein. The data contain about half a million distinct CDR3 sequences, roughly 22% of them singletons. The input for sequencing was peripheral blood mononuclear cells (PBMCs), taken when the disease was refractory, from a patient treated with antithyroid drugs. The sequence was collected from a female donor with Graves disease.

Here the CDR3 reads CSVELREQGGEKLFF. Here the CDR3 DNA reads TGCAGCGTTGAACTGCGAGAACAGGGAGGCGAAAAACTGTTTTTT. V is TRBV29-1 and J is TRBJ1-4, with a weak D call TRBD1 (6 bases). CDR1 is SQVTM, CDR2 ANQGSEA, per germline. This CDR3 comprises 15 residues. Trimming cost V 2 bases and J 8 bases, with 18 bases left between them.